One and the same sample provided the 4 T cell receptor beta chains below, sequenced in a study of blood T cell repertoires in COVID-19. Assay used: immunoSEQ multiplex PCR; TCRdb lists only in-frame clones, some missing. The sample yields approximately 230,000 clones, approximately 90% seen once. Sequencing used peripheral blood. The receptor source for this set is a man aged 18-30 years with active or convalescent COVID-19.

The chain couples TRBV5-6 to TRBJ1-2, with 9 nucleotides matching TRBD1. Germline values: CDR1 SGHDT, CDR2 YYEEEE. The CDR3 contains 15 residues. The trim removed 4 bases at V and 3 bases at J, leaving 7 bases unmatched. CDR3 residues: CASSITGGADYGYTF. The CDR3 nucleotides are TGTGCCAGCAGCATCACAGGGGGCGCGGACTATGGCTACACCTTC. Full variable domain (rest looked up from reference TRBV5-6 and TRBJ1-2): DAGVTQSPTHLIKTRGQQVTLRCSPKSGHDTVSWYQQALGQGPQFIFQYYEEEERQRGNFPDRFSGHQFPNYSSELNVNALLLGDSALYLCASSITGGADYGYTFGSGTRLTVV.

This sequence joins TRBV3-1 (or the pseudogene TRBV3-2) and TRBJ1-1; the D gene is possibly TRBD1 (5 bases). V gave up 0 bases and J gave up 6 bases, with 14 bases separating them. Looked up from germline, CDR1 is LGHDT and CDR2 is YNNKEL (reference sequence). CDR3 length: 15 residues. CDR3 sequence (DNA): TGTGCCAGCAGCCAAGACTGGGGCAGTTTCTCTGAAGCTTTCTTT. It translates to CASSQDWGSFSEAFF.

In its sample, this clone was seen a few times. This rearrangement joins TRBV19 to TRBJ1-5; a weak D match, TRBD1 (6 bases). CDR3 length: 15 amino acids. The V and J ends lost 1 base and 6 bases respectively, with 13 bases between them. CDR1 LNHDA and CDR2 SQIVND come from the germline V gene (reference sequence). The CDR3 loop is CASSIGAGAGQPQHF. In DNA form, the CDR3 reads TGTGCCAGTAGTATAGGAGCAGGGGCGGGTCAGCCCCAGCATTTT. Drawing the rest from reference TRBV19 and TRBJ1-5, the complete variable domain is DGGITQSPKYLFRKEGQNVTLSCEQNLNHDAMYWYRQDPGQGLRLIYYSQIVNDFQKGDIAEGYSVSREKKESFPLTVTSAQKNPTAFYLCASSIGAGAGQPQHFGDGTRLSIL.

This chain uses TRBV12-3 or TRBV12-4 with TRBJ1-1, with D unclear. The length of the CDR3 is 12 residues. Trimming removed 8 bases from V and 4 bases from J, with 11 bases in between. CDR3 bases: TGTGCCAGCCTGTCCCGGGGCACTGAAGCTTTCTTT. Translating it yields CASLSRGTEAFF.